This paragraph covers one TCR beta chain sequence. Its antigen is currently unknown. The CDR3 totals 15 residues. With 2 bases clipped from V and 9 bases from J, the junction kept 7 bases outside the gene matches. Germline V CDR1 and CDR2: SNHLY, FYNNEI. This record comes from a study of T cells in tumors after PD-1 blockade. Background on the study: Tumor samples averaged almost 27,000 templates (range about 550-99,264) and 5,000 to 6,500 unique clonotypes. Study outcomes and limitations: After therapy, most expanded exhausted CD8+ clones were absent pre-treatment, suggesting clonal replacement.

Clones were read by immunoSEQ multiplex PCR, and TCRdb kept only the in-frame ones, dropping some. The sample has around 12,000 clones, 50% to 70% seen once. The sequence came from a human donor with cutaneous squamous cell carcinoma. The rearrangement uses TRBV2 and TRBJ2-1; 10 bases are a match to TRBD2. The sequencing here drew on tumor tissue, taken before anti-PD-1 treatment. The CDR3 region is CASSERAGGKGEQFF. DNA of the CDR3: TGTGCCAGCAGTGAAAGAGCGGGGGGGAAGGGTGAGCAGTTCTTC.